Sequencing of this TCR beta chain was carried out in a study of T cells after yellow fever vaccination. Study-wide results and limits: A small proportion of clonotypes was detected in both the CD4 and CD8 compartments. In post-booster samples, most primary-vaccination clones reappeared (approximately 95% CD4, about 90% CD8).

UMIs were added to TCR cDNA along with a universal primer site when it was made by 5'RACE template switching. Each CDR3 protein gets one entry after TCRdb re-called the 5' RACE reads with MiXCR. The sample holds 60,000 to 85,000 distinct CDR3 sequences, approximately 6.1% seen once. Remarks on this clonotype: What it binds is unknown.

CDR1 and CDR2 from the germline V gene are SGHTA and FQGNSA. The CDR3 sequence is 14 residues long. V was pared by 7 bases and J by 7 bases, with 17 bases between. The origin of this receptor is a man aged 18-30 years who received the YFV17D yellow fever vaccine. Sequenced here: CD8+ T cells sorted from PBMCs, sampled more than 35 days after the first yellow fever vaccination. The chain joins TRBV7-2 to TRBJ2-1; D perhaps matches TRBD2 (6 bases). CDR3: CASTLTRDRNEQFF. CDR3 nucleotides: TGTGCCAGCACCTTGACTAGGGATAGGAATGAGCAGTTCTTC.